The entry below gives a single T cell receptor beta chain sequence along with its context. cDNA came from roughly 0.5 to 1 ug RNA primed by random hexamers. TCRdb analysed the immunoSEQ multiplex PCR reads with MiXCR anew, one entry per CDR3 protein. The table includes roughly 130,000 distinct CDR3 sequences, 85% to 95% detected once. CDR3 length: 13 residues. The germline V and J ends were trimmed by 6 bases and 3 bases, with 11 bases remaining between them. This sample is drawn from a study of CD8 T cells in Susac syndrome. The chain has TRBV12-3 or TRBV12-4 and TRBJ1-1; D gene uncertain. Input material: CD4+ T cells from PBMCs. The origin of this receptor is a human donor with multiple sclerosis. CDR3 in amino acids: CASSTRRYTEAFF. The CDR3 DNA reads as TGTGCCAGCAGCACCCGGCGATACACTGAAGCTTTCTTT.